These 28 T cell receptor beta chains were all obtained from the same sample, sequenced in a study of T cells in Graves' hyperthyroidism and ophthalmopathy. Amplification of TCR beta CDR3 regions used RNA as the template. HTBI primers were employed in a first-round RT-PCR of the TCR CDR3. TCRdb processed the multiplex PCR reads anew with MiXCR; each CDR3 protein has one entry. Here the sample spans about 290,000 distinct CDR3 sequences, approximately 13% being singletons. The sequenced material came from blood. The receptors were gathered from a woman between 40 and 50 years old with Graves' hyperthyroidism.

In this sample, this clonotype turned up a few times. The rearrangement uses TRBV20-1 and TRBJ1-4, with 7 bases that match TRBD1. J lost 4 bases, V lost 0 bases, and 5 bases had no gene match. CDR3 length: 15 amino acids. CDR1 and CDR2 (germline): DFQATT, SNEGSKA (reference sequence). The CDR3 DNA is TGCAGTGCTAGAGATCGTGCAGGGGGTAATGAAAAACTGTTTTTT. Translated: CSARDRAGGNEKLFF.

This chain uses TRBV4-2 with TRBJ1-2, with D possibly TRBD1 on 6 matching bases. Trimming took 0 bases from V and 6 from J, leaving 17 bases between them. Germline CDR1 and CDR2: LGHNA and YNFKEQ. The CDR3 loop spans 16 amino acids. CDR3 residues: CASSQDLASAGDGYTF. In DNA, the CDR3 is TGTGCCAGCAGCCAAGATTTGGCGTCCGCAGGGGATGGCTACACCTTC.

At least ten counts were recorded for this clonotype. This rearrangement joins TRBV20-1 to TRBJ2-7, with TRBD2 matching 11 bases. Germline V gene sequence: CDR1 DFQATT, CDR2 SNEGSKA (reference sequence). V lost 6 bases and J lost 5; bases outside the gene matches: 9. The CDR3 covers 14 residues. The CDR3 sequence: CSATISGRANEQYF. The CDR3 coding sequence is TGCAGTGCAACGATTAGCGGGAGGGCCAACGAGCAGTACTTC.

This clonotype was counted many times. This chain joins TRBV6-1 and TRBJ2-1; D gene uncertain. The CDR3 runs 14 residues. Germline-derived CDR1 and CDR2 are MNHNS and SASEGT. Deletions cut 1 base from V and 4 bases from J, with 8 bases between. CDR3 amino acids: CASSEGFRYNEQFF. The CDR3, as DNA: TGTGCCAGCAGTGAAGGGTTCAGATACAATGAGCAGTTCTTC.

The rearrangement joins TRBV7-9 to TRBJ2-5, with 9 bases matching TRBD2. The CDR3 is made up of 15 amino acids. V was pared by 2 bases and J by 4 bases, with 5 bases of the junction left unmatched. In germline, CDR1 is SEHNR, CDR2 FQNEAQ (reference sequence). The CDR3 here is CASSLSTSGTETQYF. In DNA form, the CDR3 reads TGTGCCAGCAGCTTATCGACTAGCGGAACAGAGACCCAGTACTTC.

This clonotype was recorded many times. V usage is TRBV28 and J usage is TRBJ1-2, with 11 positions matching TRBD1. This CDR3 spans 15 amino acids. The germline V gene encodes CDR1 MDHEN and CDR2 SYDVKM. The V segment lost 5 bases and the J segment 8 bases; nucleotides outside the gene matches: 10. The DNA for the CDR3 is TGTGCCAGCAGTATTCCGGGACAGGGGGTGTTGGGCTACACCTTC. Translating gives CASSIPGQGVLGYTF.

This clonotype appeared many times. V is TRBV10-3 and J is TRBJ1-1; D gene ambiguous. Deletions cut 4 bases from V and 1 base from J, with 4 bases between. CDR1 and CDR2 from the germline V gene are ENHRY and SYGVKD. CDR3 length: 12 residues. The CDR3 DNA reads TGTGCCATCAGTGCACAGAACACTGAAGCTTTCTTT. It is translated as CAISAQNTEAFF.

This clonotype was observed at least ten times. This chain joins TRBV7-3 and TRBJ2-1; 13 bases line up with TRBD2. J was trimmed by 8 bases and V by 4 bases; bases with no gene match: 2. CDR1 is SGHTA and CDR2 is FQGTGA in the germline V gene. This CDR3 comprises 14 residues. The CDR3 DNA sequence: TGTGCCAGCAGCTCCGGACTAGCGGGAGATGAGCAGTTCTTC. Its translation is CASSSGLAGDEQFF. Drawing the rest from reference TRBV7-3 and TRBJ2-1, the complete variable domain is GAGVSQTPSNKVTEKGKYVELRCDPISGHTALYWYRQSLGQGPEFLIYFQGTGAADDSGLPNDRFFAVRPEGSVSTLKIQRTERGDSAVYLCASSSGLAGDEQFFGPGTRLTVL.

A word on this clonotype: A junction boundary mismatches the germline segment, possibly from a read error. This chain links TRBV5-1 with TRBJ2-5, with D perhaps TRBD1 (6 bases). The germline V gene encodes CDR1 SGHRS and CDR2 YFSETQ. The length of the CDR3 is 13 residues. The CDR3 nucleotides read TGCCCCAGCAGCTTGGCAGGGGAGGAGACCCAGTACTTC. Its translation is CPSSLAGEETQYF.

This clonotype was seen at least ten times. The CDR3 DNA reads as TGCAGTGCTAGAGTCGGGACCACCGGCTTGGGTACGCAGTATTTT. Its protein product is CSARVGTTGLGTQYF. The V call is TRBV20-1, the J call TRBJ2-3; TRBD1 or TRBD2 may be the D gene (5 bases each). The CDR3 contains 15 residues. Germline V gene lookup returns CDR1 DFQATT and CDR2 SNEGSKA (reference sequence). The ends were cut back, 1 base at V and 8 bases at J, with 19 bases in the middle.

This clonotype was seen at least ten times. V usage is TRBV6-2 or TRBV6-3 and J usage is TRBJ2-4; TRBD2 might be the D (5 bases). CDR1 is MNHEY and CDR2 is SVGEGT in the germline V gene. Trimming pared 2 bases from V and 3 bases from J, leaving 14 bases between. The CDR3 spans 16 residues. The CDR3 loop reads CASSYIGNVGKNIQYF. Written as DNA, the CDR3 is TGTGCCAGCAGTTACATCGGGAACGTAGGCAAAAACATTCAGTACTTC.

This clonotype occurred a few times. Here the CDR3 reads CASSQGRAGGPIYEQYF. DNA for the CDR3: TGTGCCAGCAGCCAAGGAAGGGCGGGAGGGCCTATCTACGAGCAGTACTTC. The rearrangement links TRBV4-2 to TRBJ2-7; TRBD2 aligns across 9 bases. V gave up 1 base and J gave up 3 bases; unmatched junction bases: 10. CDR3 size: 17 residues. Germline V lookup: CDR1 LGHNA, CDR2 YNFKEQ.

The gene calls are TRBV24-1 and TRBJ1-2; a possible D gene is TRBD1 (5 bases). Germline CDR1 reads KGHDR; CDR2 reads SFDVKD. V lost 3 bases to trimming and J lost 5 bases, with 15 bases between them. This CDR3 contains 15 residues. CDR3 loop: CATSDPRVGDYGYTF. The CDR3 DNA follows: TGTGCCACCAGTGATCCCCGAGTGGGGGATTATGGCTACACCTTC.

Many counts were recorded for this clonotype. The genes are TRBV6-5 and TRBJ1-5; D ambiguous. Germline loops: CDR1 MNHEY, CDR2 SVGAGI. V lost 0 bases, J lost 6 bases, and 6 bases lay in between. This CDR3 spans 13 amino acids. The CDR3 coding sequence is TGTGCCAGCAGTTACTCAGTGGGTCAGCCCCAGCATTTT. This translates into CASSYSVGQPQHF.

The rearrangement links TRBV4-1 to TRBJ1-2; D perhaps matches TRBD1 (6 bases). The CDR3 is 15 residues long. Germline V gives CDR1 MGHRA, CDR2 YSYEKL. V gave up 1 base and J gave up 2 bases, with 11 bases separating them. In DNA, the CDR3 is TGCGCCAGCAGCCAAGCACAGGGAGAAAACTATGGCTACACCTTC. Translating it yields CASSQAQGENYGYTF.

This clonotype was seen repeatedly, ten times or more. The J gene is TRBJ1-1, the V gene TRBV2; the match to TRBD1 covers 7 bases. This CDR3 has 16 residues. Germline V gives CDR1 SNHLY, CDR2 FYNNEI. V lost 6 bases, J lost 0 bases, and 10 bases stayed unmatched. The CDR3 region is CASSKPRGALNTEAFF. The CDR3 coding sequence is TGTGCCAGCAGCAAACCCAGGGGGGCCCTGAACACTGAAGCTTTCTTT.

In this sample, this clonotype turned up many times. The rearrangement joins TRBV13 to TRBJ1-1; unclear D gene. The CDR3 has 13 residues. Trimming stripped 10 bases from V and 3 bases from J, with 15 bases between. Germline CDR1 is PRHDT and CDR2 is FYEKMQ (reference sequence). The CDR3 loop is CATKAPRYTEAFF. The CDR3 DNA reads TGTGCCACCAAAGCCCCCCGGTACACTGAAGCTTTCTTT.

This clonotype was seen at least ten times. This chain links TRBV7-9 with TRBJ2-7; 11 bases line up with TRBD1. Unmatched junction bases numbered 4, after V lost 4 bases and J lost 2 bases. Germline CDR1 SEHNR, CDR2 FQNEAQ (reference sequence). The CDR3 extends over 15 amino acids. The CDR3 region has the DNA TGTGCCAGCAGCTGGCCGGGACAGGGGGCCTACGAGCAGTACTTC. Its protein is CASSWPGQGAYEQYF.

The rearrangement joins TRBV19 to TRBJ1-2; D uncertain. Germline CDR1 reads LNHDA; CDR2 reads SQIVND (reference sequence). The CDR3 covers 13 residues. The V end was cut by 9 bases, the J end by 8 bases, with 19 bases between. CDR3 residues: CASVRGAGFGYTF. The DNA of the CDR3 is TGTGCCAGCGTGCGGGGTGCCGGCTTCGGCTACACCTTC.

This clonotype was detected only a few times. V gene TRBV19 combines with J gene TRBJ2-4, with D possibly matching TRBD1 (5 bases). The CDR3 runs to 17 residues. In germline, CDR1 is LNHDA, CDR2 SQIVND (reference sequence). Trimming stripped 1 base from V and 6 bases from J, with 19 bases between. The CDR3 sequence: CASSIVVGAVRGNIQYF. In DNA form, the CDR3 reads TGTGCCAGTAGTATAGTAGTAGGGGCAGTAAGAGGAAACATTCAGTACTTC.

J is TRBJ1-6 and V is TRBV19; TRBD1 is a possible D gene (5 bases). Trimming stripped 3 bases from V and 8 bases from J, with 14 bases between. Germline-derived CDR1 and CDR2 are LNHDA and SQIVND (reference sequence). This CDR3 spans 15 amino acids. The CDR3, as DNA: TGTGCCAGTAGTATCCTCACCGGGGGAGATTCACCCCTCCACTTT. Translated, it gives CASSILTGGDSPLHF.

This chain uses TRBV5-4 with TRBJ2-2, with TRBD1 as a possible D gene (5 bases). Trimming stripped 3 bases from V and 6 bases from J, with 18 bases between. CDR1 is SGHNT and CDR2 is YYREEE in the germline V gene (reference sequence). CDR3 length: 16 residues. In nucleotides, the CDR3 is TGTGCCAGCAGCTACCAGGGAAACCGGGCGCCCGGGGAGCTGTTTTTT. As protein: CASSYQGNRAPGELFF.

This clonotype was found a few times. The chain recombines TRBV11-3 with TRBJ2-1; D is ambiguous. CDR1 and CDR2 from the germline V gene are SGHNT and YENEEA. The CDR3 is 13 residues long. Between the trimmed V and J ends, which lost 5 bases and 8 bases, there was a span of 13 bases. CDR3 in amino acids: CASSLNSLHEQFF. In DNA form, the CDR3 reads TGTGCCAGCAGCCTTAATAGTTTGCATGAGCAGTTCTTC.

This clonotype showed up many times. For the CDR3, the DNA is TGCGCCAGCAGCCCATTCGAGAACACTGAAGCTTTCTTT. This gives the protein CASSPFENTEAFF. This chain connects TRBV5-1 to TRBJ1-1; D is uncertain. CDR3 length: 13 residues. Germline CDR1 is SGHRS and CDR2 is YFSETQ. Trimming left V 4 bases short and J 1 base short, with 8 bases between.

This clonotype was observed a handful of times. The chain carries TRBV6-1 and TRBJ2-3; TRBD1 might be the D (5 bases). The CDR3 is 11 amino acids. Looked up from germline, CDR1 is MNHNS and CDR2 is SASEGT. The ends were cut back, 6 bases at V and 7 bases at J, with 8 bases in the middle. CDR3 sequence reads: CASRDIYTQYF. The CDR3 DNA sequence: TGTGCCAGCAGGGACATTTATACGCAGTATTTT.

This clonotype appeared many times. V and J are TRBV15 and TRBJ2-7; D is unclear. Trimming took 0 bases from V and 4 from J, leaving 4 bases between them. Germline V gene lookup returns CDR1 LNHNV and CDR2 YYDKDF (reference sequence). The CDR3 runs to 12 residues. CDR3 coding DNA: TGTGCCACCAGCAGAGAATCATACGAGCAGTACTTC. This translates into CATSRESYEQYF.

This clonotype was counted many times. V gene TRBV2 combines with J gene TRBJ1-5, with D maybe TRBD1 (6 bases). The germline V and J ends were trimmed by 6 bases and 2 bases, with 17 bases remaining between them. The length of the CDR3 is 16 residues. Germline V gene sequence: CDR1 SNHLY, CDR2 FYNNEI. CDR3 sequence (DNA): TGTGCCAGCAGCGGCACCAACAGGGTGGGCAATCAGCCCCAGCATTTT. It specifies CASSGTNRVGNQPQHF.

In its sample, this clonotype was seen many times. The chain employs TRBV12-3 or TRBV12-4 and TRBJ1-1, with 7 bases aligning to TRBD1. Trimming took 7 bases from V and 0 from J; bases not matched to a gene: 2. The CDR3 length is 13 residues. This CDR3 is CASKGQMNTEAFF. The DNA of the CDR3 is TGTGCCAGCAAGGGACAGATGAACACTGAAGCTTTCTTT.